This TCR beta chain derives from a study of blood T cell repertoires in COVID-19. Here immunoSEQ multiplex PCR was the method, and the copy in TCRdb shows in-frame clones only, minus some. Found here are 200,000 to 300,000 clones, approximately 85% of them singletons; the top ten hold approximately 9.6%. The germline CDR1 and CDR2 sequences are LNHNV and YYDKDF (reference sequence). The junction had 5 bases not matched to a gene; V was cut back by 1 base and J by 3 bases. The CDR3 totals 18 residues. Participants were placed into cohorts based on the clinical history they reported. The genes are TRBV15 and TRBJ2-3, with 15 nucleotides matching TRBD2. This TCR was sampled from a woman aged 50 to 65 with acute COVID-19. Sequences were obtained from PBMCs or T cells enriched from blood (not recorded which). The CDR3 sequence is CATSRGTSGGAQTDTQYF. Here the CDR3 DNA reads TGTGCCACCAGCAGAGGGACTAGCGGGGGGGCCCAGACAGATACGCAGTATTTT.